This TCR beta chain came from a study of blood T cell repertoires in COVID-19. Study overall: Some COVID-19 samples were acute and others convalescent; all came from the United States, Italy and Spain. Nucleic acid was either cDNA or gDNA, and it came from T cells, B-cell-depleted T cells, or PBMCs.

All enrollees were about 18 to 90 years old and from fewer than 30 US areas. Participants were placed into cohorts based on the clinical history they reported. With V trimmed by 6 bases and J by 7 bases, 8 bases remained unmatched. Germline-derived CDR1 and CDR2 are SGHVS and FNYEAQ. The CDR3 runs 14 residues. Libraries were prepared by immunoSEQ multiplex PCR; TCRdb keeps only in-frame clonotypes and omits some of them. Here the sample spans roughly 220,000 clones, approximately 86% being singletons. This chain links TRBV7-6 with TRBJ1-4; TRBD1 matches at 7 bases. This TCR was sampled from a woman aged 45-65 years with acute COVID-19. Sequenced input: PBMCs or T cells enriched from blood (not recorded which). CDR3 coding DNA: TGTGCCAGCAGACTGACAGGGTGGGGTGAAAAACTGTTTTTT. Encoded protein: CASRLTGWGEKLFF.